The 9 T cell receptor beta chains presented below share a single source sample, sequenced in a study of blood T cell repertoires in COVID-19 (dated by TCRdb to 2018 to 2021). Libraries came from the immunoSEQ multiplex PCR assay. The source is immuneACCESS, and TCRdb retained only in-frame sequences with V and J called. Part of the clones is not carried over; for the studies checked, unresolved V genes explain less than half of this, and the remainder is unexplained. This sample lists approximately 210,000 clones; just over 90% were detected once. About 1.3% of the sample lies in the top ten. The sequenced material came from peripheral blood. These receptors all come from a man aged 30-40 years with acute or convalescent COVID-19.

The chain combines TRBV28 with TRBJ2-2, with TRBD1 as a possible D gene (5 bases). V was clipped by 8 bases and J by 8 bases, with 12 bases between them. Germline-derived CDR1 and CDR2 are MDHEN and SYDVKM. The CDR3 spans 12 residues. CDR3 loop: CASSKGQGELFF. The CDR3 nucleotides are TGTGCCAGCTCAAAAGGACAAGGGGAGCTGTTTTTT. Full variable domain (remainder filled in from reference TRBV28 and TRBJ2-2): DVKVTQSSRYLVKRTGEKVFLECVQDMDHENMFWYRQDPGLGLRLIYFSYDVKMKEKGDIPEGYSVSREKKERFSLILESASTNQTSMYLCASSKGQGELFFGEGSRLTVL.

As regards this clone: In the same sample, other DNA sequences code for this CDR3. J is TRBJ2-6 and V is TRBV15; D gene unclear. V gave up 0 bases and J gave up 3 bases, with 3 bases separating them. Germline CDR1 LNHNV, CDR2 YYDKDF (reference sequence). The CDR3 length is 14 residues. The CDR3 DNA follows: TGTGCCACCAGCAGAGATCGTGGGGCCAACGTCCTGACTTTC. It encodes CATSRDRGANVLTF.

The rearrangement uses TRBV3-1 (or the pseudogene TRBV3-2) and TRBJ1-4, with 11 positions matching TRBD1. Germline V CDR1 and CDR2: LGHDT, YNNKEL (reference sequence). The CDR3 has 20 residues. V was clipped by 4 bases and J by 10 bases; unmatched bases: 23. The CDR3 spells CASSRVPGQGGRVPQGKLFF. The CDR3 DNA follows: TGTGCCAGCAGCCGCGTCCCGGGACAGGGGGGGCGGGTTCCCCAAGGAAAACTGTTTTTT.

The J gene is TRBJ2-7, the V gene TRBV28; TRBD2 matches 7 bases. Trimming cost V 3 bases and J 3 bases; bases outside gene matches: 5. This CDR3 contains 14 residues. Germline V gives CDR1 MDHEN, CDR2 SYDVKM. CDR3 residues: CASSFWGGIYEQYF. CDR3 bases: TGTGCCAGCAGTTTTTGGGGGGGAATCTACGAGCAGTACTTC.

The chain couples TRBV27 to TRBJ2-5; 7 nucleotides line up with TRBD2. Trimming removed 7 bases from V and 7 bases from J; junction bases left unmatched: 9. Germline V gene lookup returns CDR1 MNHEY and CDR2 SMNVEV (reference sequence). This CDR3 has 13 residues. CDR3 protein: CASKSSGGGTQYF. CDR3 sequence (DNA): TGTGCCAGCAAATCTAGCGGCGGGGGGACCCAGTACTTC.

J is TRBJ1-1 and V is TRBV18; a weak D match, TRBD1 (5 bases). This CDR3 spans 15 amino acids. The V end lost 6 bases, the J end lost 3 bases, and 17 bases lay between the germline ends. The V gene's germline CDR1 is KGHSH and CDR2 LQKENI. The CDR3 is CASSTSWGRDTEAFF. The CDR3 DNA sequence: TGTGCCAGCTCTACCAGTTGGGGGAGGGACACTGAAGCTTTCTTT.

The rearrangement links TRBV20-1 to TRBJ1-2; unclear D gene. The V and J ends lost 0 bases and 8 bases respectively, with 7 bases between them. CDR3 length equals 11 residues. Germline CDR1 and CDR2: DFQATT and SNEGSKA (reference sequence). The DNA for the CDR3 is TGCAGTGCTAGAGATACACGAGGCTACACCTTC. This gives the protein CSARDTRGYTF.

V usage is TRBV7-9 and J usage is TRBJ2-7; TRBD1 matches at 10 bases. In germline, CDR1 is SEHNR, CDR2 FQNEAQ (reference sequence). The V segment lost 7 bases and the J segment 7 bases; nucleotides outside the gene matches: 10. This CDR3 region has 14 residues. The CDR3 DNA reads TGTGCCAGCACCGCCTGGGACAGGGGCAGGGAGCAGTACTTC. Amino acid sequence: CASTAWDRGREQYF.

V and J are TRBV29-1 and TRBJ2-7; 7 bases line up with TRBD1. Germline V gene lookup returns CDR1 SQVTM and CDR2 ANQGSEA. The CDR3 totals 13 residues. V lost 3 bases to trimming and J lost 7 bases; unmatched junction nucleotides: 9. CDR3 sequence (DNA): TGCAGCGTTGAGGCGGACAGGACCTTTGAGCAGTACTTC. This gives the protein CSVEADRTFEQYF.